The table lists the clone carrying this TCR beta chain with a few counts. These data belong to a study of blood T cell repertoires in COVID-19. Turning to the study itself: Sources were T cells, B-cell-depleted T cells, or PBMCs; the material itself was cDNA or gDNA.

Losses at the gene ends were 6 bases for V and 1 base for J; bases not matched to a gene: 4. CDR1 is MNHEY and CDR2 is SVGAGI in the germline V gene. The CDR3 sequence is 15 residues long. Using immunoSEQ multiplex PCR, the repertoire was profiled, and TCRdb retains in-frame clones only, with some absent. The repertoire holds under 150,000 clones, 70% to 80% seen once, with roughly 9% in the top ten. Sequenced input: peripheral blood. The sequence derives from a woman between 50 and 59 years old with active or convalescent COVID-19. The chain carries TRBV6-5 and TRBJ1-5, with 9 bases aligning to TRBD1. The CDR3 is CASRLQGASNQPQHF. The CDR3 DNA reads as TGTGCCAGCAGGCTACAGGGGGCAAGCAATCAGCCCCAGCATTTT.